The rows below give T cell receptor beta chains drawn from one sample of a study of cytomegalovirus exposure and HLA in healthy donors. The repertoire was sequenced with immunoSEQ multiplex PCR; TCRdb's copy has only in-frame clones and lacks some. The sample contains around 150,000 clones, over 75% of which appear only once. The sequencing sample was made of PBMCs. The receptors stem from a man younger than 45 in good health and CMV-seronegative. Each CDR3 is given with its conserved first and last residue. The D gene is left open where the match is weak. Size tells how often a clone was seen (once, few, many) or the class of an expanded clone, and some rows leave it out.

v_gene	abundance	d_gene	j_gene	CDR3nt	CDR3aa
TRBV5-1	.	TRBD2	TRBJ2-1	TGCGCCAGCAGCCGAGCGACTAGCGAGTTAAACAATGAGCAGTTCTTC	CASSRATSELNNEQFF
TRBV30	.	.	TRBJ1-3	TGTGCCTGGACGGTCTACTCTGGAAACACCATATATTTT	CAWTVYSGNTIYF
TRBV15	.	.	TRBJ1-2	TGTGCCACCAGCTTACCTGGGGCAGGCTATGGCTACACCTTC	CATSLPGAGYGYTF
TRBV30	.	TRBD1	TRBJ2-2	TGTGCCTGGTCTCGGGACAGGATCACCGGGGAGCTGTTTTTT	CAWSRDRITGELFF
TRBV14	once	.	TRBJ1-2	TGTGCCAGCAGCCAAGTTCACAGGCTCTATGGCTACACCTTC	CASSQVHRLYGYTF
TRBV6-5	few	TRBD1	TRBJ2-7	TGTGCCAGCAGGTCCGGGACAGGCGCAACCTACGAGCAGTACTTC	CASRSGTGATYEQYF
TRBV11-3	.	.	TRBJ2-3	TGTGCCAGCAGCTTAGGTGGCAGGGACACAGATACGCAGTATTTT	CASSLGGRDTDTQYF
TRBV6-5	once	.	TRBJ1-1	TGTGCCAGCGCAACTTACAGGCGGGCGGGAACTGAAGCTTTCTTT	CASATYRRAGTEAFF
TRBV5-4	.	TRBD2	TRBJ2-6	TGTGCCAGCAGCTTCCCGGGGGGCTCTGGGGCCAACGTCCTGACTTTC	CASSFPGGSGANVLTF
TRBV5-1	.	TRBD2	TRBJ2-5	TGCGCCAGCAGCTTGATAGGCCCCTCAAGCGGGAGGACGTACCAAGAGACCCAGTACTTC	CASSLIGPSSGRTYQETQYF
TRBV5-1	.	TRBD1	TRBJ2-1	TGCGCCAGCAGCTCCGGGACAGGGGGTGGTGAGCAGTTCTTC	CASSSGTGGGEQFF
TRBV6-1	.	.	TRBJ1-3	TGTGCCAGCAGTTCAATCACAGGGTCGGGAAACACCATATATTTT	CASSSITGSGNTIYF
TRBV28	.	.	TRBJ1-5	TGTGCCAGCAGTACCTGGACCCCGGGAGGGCCCCAGCATTTT	CASSTWTPGGPQHF
TRBV4-2	.	.	TRBJ1-5	TGTGCCAGCAGCCGAGAGAGGAATCAGCCCCAGCATTTT	CASSRERNQPQHF
TRBV19	.	.	TRBJ1-1	TGTGCCAGTAGGACCCCCGGGGGGGCGGGGGGTAACACTGAAGCTTTCTTT	CASRTPGGAGGNTEAFF
TRBV7-2	.	TRBD1	TRBJ2-7	TGTGCCAGCAGCCCGGGACAGGGTCTCTACGAGCAGTACTTC	CASSPGQGLYEQYF
TRBV6-1	.	TRBD1	TRBJ1-5	TGTGCCAGCAGGCGACAGGGGTCTGGGGCCCAGCATTTT	CASRRQGSGAQHF
TRBV9	.	.	TRBJ2-1	TGTGCCAGCAGCGTAGACCCAGGGGGGTCACGGGGAACATACAATGAGCAGTTCTTC	CASSVDPGGSRGTYNEQFF
TRBV5-6	.	TRBD1	TRBJ1-2	TGCGCCAGCAGCGAGCGGGACAGGGTTAGAGGTGGCTACACCTTC	CASSERDRVRGGYTF
TRBV5-1	.	TRBD2	TRBJ2-5	TGCGCCAGCAGCTTGGGGCGGGGGGGCCAGGAGACCCAGTACTTC	CASSLGRGGQETQYF
TRBV5-3	many	TRBD2	TRBJ2-3	TGTGCCAGAAGCTTGGTAGGGACTAGCGGGGGAGATACGCAGTATTTT	CARSLVGTSGGDTQYF
TRBV28	.	.	TRBJ2-7	TGTGCCAGCAGTTCCGGGGACTTTACATCCTACGAGCAGTACTTC	CASSSGDFTSYEQYF
TRBV6-6	once	.	TRBJ2-7	TGTGCCAGCAGTTCCGGGACGGCTAGCGCGACCTACGAGCAGTACTTC	CASSSGTASATYEQYF
TRBV30	.	TRBD1	TRBJ2-2	TGTGCCTGGAGTGGGACAGGGCTAATCGGGGAGCTGTTTTTT	CAWSGTGLIGELFF
TRBV18	.	TRBD1	TRBJ2-5	TGTGCCAGCTCACCAATCGTAGGACAGGCTGTCCAAGAGACCCAGTACTTC	CASSPIVGQAVQETQYF
TRBV10-3	.	.	TRBJ2-2	TGTGCCATCAGTACGGTCGCGAACACCGGGGAGCTGTTTTTT	CAISTVANTGELFF
TRBV6-4	.	TRBD2	TRBJ2-1	TGTGCCAGCAGCCCCGGACTAGCGGGAGCCTACAATGAGCAGTTCTTC	CASSPGLAGAYNEQFF
TRBV7-7	.	.	TRBJ2-3	TGTGCTAGCAGCTTAGGTGGGGAGACAGATACGCAGTATTTT	CASSLGGETDTQYF
TRBV27	.	TRBD1	TRBJ1-5	TGTGCCAGCAGTCCGGACAGGGGTTCCCAGCCCCAGCATTTT	CASSPDRGSQPQHF
TRBV30	.	.	TRBJ2-3	TGTGCCTGGAATAGAGTCGGCGGTGGAACAGATACGCAGTATTTT	CAWNRVGGGTDTQYF
TRBV4-1	once	.	TRBJ1-3	TGCGCCAGCAGCCAACCGTTCTCTGGAAACACCATATATTTT	CASSQPFSGNTIYF
TRBV28	.	.	TRBJ1-5	TGTGCCAGCAGGAGAGGTGGTAGCAATCAGCCCCAGCATTTT	CASRRGGSNQPQHF
TRBV7-8	.	.	TRBJ2-2	TGTGCCAGCAGCCCCACAAGCGTGGGCACCGGGGAGCTGTTTTTT	CASSPTSVGTGELFF
TRBV14	.	TRBD2	TRBJ2-1	TGTGCCAGCAGCCAAGCGGGAGGGCCCAGTTTTATCGATGAGCAGTTCTTC	CASSQAGGPSFIDEQFF
TRBV27	.	.	TRBJ1-3	TGTGCCAGCAGACATTTTCCTGGAAACACCATATATTTT	CASRHFPGNTIYF
TRBV18	.	.	TRBJ2-6	TGTGCCAGCTCACAGACAGAATCTGGGGCCAACGTCCTGACTTTC	CASSQTESGANVLTF
TRBV7-9	.	TRBD2	TRBJ2-1	TGTGCCAGCAGCTCCAGCGGGATCTCCTACAATGAGCAGTTCTTC	CASSSSGISYNEQFF
TRBV10-1	.	.	TRBJ2-1	TGCGCCAGCGGGAGAATATACAATGAGCAGTTCTTC	CASGRIYNEQFF
TRBV9	.	.	TRBJ2-5	TGTGCCAGCAGCGTAGATCCGGGAGCCGGGTCCCAGTACTTC	CASSVDPGAGSQYF
TRBV29-1	.	.	TRBJ2-2	TGCAGCGTGGCGGGACAGACGAACACCGGGGAGCTGTTTTTT	CSVAGQTNTGELFF
TRBV5-6	few	.	TRBJ1-1	TGTGCCAGCAGCCTGCCGACAGCGGAAGCTTTCTTT	CASSLPTAEAFF
TRBV5-1	.	.	TRBJ2-3	TGCGCCAGCAGCTTTCCCGGGAGCACAGATACGCAGTATTTT	CASSFPGSTDTQYF
TRBV6-1	few	.	TRBJ1-4	TGTGCCAGCAGTGAACTGCAGGGTTGGGAAAAACTGTTTTTT	CASSELQGWEKLFF
TRBV27	.	.	TRBJ1-2	TGTGCCAGCAGTTTCCTCCAGGGTCCCTATGGCTACACCTTC	CASSFLQGPYGYTF